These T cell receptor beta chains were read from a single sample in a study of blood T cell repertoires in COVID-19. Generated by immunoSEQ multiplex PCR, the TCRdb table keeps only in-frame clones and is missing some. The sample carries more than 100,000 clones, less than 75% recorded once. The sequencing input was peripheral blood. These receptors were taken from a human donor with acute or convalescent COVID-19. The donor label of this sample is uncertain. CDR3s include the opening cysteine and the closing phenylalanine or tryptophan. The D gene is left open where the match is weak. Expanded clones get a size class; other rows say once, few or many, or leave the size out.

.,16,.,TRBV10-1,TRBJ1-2,TGCGCCAGCAAAGACCGCCCGGGGTCCTCTAACTATGGCTACACCTTC,CASKDRPGSSNYGYTF
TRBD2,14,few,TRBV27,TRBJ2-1,TGTGCCAGCAGTTTATGGGGCGGGGGGAATGAGCAGTTCTTC,CASSLWGGGNEQFF
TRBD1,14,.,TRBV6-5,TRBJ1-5,TGTGCCAGCAGCCACGGGACAGGTCATCAGCCCCAGCATTTT,CASSHGTGHQPQHF
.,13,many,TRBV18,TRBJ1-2,TGTGCCAGCTCACCCGGACAGAGAGGTGGCTACACCTTC,CASSPGQRGGYTF
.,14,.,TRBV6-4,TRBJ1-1,TGTGCCAGCAGTGCCTCGCCAGGAAATACTGAAGCTTTCTTT,CASSASPGNTEAFF
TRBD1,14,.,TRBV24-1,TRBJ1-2,TGTGCCACCAGTGATTTTGGGACAGATAATGGCTACACCTTC,CATSDFGTDNGYTF
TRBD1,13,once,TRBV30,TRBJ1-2,TGTGCCTGGAGTGCCCAGGACAGGGGGCTGATTACCTTC,CAWSAQDRGLITF
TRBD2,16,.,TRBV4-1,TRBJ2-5,TGCGCCAGCAGCCAAATGGGACTAGCGGGGAGGGAGACCCAGTACTTC,CASSQMGLAGRETQYF
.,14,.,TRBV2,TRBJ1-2,TGTGCCAGCACCCCGACAGAATCCAACTATGGCTACACCTTC,CASTPTESNYGYTF
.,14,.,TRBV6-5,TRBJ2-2,TGTGCCAGCAGTTATCAGTGGAACACCGGGGAGCTGTTTTTT,CASSYQWNTGELFF
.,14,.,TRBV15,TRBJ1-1,TGTGCCACCAGCAGGGGACATACGAACACTGAAGCTTTCTTT,CATSRGHTNTEAFF
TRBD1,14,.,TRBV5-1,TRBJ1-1,TGCGCCAGCAGCTTGGCAGGGGGAAACGCTGAAGCTTTCTTT,CASSLAGGNAEAFF
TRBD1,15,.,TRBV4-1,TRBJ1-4,TGCGCCAGCAGCCAAGTTGCAGGGGGTAATGAAAAACTGTTTTTT,CASSQVAGGNEKLFF
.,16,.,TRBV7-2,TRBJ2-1,TGTGCCAGCAGCCCGAGTTCTGGTGCCTCCTACAATGAGCAGTTCTTC,CASSPSSGASYNEQFF
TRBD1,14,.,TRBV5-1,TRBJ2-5,TGCGCCAGCAGCGCGGGACAGGGGGCAGAGACCCAGTACTTC,CASSAGQGAETQYF
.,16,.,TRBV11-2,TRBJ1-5,TGTGCCAGCAGCTTTTGTTTGGCAGGGCCCAATCAGCCCCAGCATTTT,CASSFCLAGPNQPQHF
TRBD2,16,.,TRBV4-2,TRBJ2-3,TGTGCCAGCAGCCAAGACTGGACTAGCGGCACAGATACGCAGTATTTT,CASSQDWTSGTDTQYF
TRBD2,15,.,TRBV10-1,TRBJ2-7,TGCGCCAGCAGTGAGCCCCCCGGGAGGGCCAGGGAGCAGTACTTC,CASSEPPGRAREQYF
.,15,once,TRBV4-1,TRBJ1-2,TGCGCCAGCAGCCAAGAACAGGGAGTGAGCTATGGCTACACCTTC,CASSQEQGVSYGYTF
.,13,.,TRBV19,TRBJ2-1,TGTGCCAGTAAACGGACAGTTGACAATGAGCAGTTCTTC,CASKRTVDNEQFF
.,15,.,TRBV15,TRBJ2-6,TGTGCCACCAGCTCAAGGAGCTCTGGGGCCAACGTCCTGACTTTC,CATSSRSSGANVLTF
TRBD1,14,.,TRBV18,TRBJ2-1,TGTGCCAGCTCACAGGGACAGGGCATCCATGAGCAGTTCTTC,CASSQGQGIHEQFF
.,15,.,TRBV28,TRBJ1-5,TGTGCCAGCTACAAAAGGGCAGGACGGGGTCAGCCCCAGCATTTT,CASYKRAGRGQPQHF
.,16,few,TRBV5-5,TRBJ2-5,TGTGCCAGCAGCTTTGGGGGGGCCTCACACGTGGAGACCCAGTACTTC,CASSFGGASHVETQYF
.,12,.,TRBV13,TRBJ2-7,TGTGCCAGCAGCTTAAGCGGATACGAGCAGTACTTC,CASSLSGYEQYF
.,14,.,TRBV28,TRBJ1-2,TGTGCCAGCAGTACCTCGGGGGGACGAAGGGGCTACACCTTC,CASSTSGGRRGYTF
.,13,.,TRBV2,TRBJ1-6,TGTGCCAGCAGCCCCGTACGGGGATCACCCCTCCACTTT,CASSPVRGSPLHF
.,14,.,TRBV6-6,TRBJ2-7,TGTGCCAGCAGTACCCCAGGGTCTCCTAGGGAGCAGTACTTC,CASSTPGSPREQYF
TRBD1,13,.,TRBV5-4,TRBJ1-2,TGTGCCAGCAGCTTGGAGGGGGCGTATGGCTACACCTTC,CASSLEGAYGYTF
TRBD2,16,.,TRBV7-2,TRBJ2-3,TGTGCCAGCAGCTTAGAGCGGGGGGCCCGAGGTGGTACGCAGTATTTT,CASSLERGARGGTQYF
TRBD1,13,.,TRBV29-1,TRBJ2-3,TGCAGCGTGGAAGGGACAGTAACAGATACGCAGTATTTT,CSVEGTVTDTQYF
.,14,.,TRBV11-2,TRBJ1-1,TGTGCCAGCAGCTTTGCGCAGGTGAACACTGAAGCTTTCTTT,CASSFAQVNTEAFF
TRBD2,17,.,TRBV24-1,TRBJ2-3,TGTGCCACCAGGGGTCCGGGACTAGCGGGGACCACAGATACGCAGTATTTT,CATRGPGLAGTTDTQYF
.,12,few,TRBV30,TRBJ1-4,TGTGCCTGGAACAGGGACGGTGAAAAACTGTTTTTT,CAWNRDGEKLFF
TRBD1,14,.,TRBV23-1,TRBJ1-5,TGCGCCAGCAGTGGACAGGGAGGTGATCAGCCCCAGCATTTT,CASSGQGGDQPQHF
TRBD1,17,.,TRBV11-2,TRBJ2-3,TGTGCCAGCAGCCCGGGCGCGACAGGGCCGGCAGCAGATACGCAGTATTTT,CASSPGATGPAADTQYF
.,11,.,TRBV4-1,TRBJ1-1,TGCGCCAGCAGCCAGTCGACTGAAGCTTTCTTT,CASSQSTEAFF